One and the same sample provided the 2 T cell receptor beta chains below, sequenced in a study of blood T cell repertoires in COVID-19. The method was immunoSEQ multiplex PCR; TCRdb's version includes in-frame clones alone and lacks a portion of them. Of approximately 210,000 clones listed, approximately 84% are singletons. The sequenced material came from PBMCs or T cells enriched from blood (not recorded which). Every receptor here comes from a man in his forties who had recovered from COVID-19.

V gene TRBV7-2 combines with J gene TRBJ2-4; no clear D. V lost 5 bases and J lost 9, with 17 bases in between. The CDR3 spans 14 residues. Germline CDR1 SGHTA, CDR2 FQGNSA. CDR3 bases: TGTGCCAGCAGCCCCAGTGGGTCGGGTGGCATTCAGTACTTC. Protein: CASSPSGSGGIQYF.

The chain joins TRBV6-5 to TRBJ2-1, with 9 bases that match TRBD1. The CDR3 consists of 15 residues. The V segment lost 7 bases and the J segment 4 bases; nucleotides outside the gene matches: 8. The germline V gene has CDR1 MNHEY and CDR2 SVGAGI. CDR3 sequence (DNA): TGTGCCAGCATACCCGGGACAGGGAATTACAATGAGCAGTTCTTC. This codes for CASIPGTGNYNEQFF.